A selection of T cell receptor beta chains follows, all from one sample in a study of blood T cell repertoires in COVID-19. Using immunoSEQ multiplex PCR, the repertoire was profiled, and TCRdb retains in-frame clones only, with some absent. Altogether about 100,000 clones are present, about 90% being singletons, with the ten largest covering around 7.2%. Sequenced: peripheral blood. These TCRs come from a man under 40 in a cohort sampled during active COVID-19. CDR3s include the opening cysteine and the closing phenylalanine or tryptophan. A D gene is named only where the DNA matches it firmly. Expanded clones are given a class, and other clones once, few, many or no size at all.

TRBD2,TRBJ2-1,-,TRBV5-1,CASSFPTSGGGFNEQFF,TGCGCCAGCAGCTTCCCTACTAGCGGGGGAGGGTTTAATGAGCAGTTCTTC
-,TRBJ2-3,-,TRBV9,CASSPGAIAGGDTQYF,TGTGCCAGCAGCCCCGGGGCCATAGCCGGGGGAGATACGCAGTATTTT
TRBD1,TRBJ2-2,-,TRBV28,CASSLRYWTGRNTGELFF,TGTGCCAGCAGTTTACGCTACTGGACAGGGAGGAACACCGGGGAGCTGTTTTTT
-,TRBJ1-2,-,TRBV20-1,CSASGPGGGLGYGYTF,TGCAGTGCTAGTGGTCCGGGGGGCGGTCTTGGATATGGCTACACCTTC
-,TRBJ2-4,-,TRBV7-2,CASTPSEGTQYF,TGTGCCAGCACTCCCTCTGAGGGGACACAGTACTTC
-,TRBJ1-1,-,TRBV5-1,CASSVTGSTGAFF,TGCGCCAGCAGCGTCACAGGGTCAACGGGAGCTTTCTTT
TRBD2,TRBJ2-5,once,TRBV9,CASSVSSGGARQETQYF,TGTGCCAGCAGCGTTTCTAGCGGGGGGGCGAGGCAAGAGACCCAGTACTTC
-,TRBJ2-5,-,TRBV5-4,CASSRRDLPETQYF,TGTGCCAGCAGCCGGCGGGACTTACCAGAGACCCAGTACTTC
TRBD1,TRBJ2-1,once,TRBV5-1,CASSLAWTGSNEQFF,TGCGCCAGCAGCTTGGCCTGGACAGGGTCGAATGAGCAGTTCTTC
TRBD1,TRBJ2-5,-,TRBV5-1,CASSMRGQGETQYF,TGCGCCAGCAGCATGCGGGGACAGGGGGAGACCCAGTACTTC
-,TRBJ2-1,-,TRBV6-2/TRBV6-3,CASSYSEGVQFF,TGTGCCAGCAGTTACTCGGAAGGGGTCCAGTTCTTC
TRBD1,TRBJ2-4,-,TRBV4-3,CASSQGQGAGNIQYF,TGCGCCAGCAGCCAAGGACAGGGGGCGGGAAACATTCAGTACTTC
TRBD2,TRBJ2-5,-,TRBV28,CASSLPPTTSGGIKQETQYF,TGTGCCAGCAGTTTACCCCCGACGACTAGCGGGGGTATAAAACAAGAGACCCAGTACTTC
-,TRBJ1-2,-,TRBV5-6,CASSLLDYSSSYGYTF,TGTGCCAGCAGCTTGTTGGATTACAGTAGTTCCTATGGCTACACCTTC
TRBD1,TRBJ2-5,-,TRBV5-4,CASSLDPSTGGIETQYF,TGTGCCAGCAGCCTAGACCCGTCGACAGGGGGCATTGAGACCCAGTACTTC
TRBD1,TRBJ1-1,-,TRBV30,CAGGGQGFTEAFF,TGTGCCGGCGGGGGACAGGGGTTTACTGAAGCTTTCTTT
TRBD1,TRBJ1-6,-,TRBV11-2,CASSPITGGTGSSPLHF,TGTGCCAGCAGCCCCATCACCGGGGGGACAGGGAGTTCACCCCTCCACTTT
TRBD1,TRBJ2-7,-,TRBV7-2,CASSSTGGALYEQYF,TGTGCCAGCAGCAGCACAGGGGGCGCCTTGTACGAGCAGTACTTC
TRBD1,TRBJ1-1,-,TRBV19,CASSIDLYPAPRDSLATEAFF,TGTGCCAGTAGTATAGATCTTTATCCGGCGCCGCGGGACAGCTTAGCCACTGAAGCTTTCTTT
TRBD2,TRBJ2-1,-,TRBV5-4,CASSSGLAGINEQFF,TGTGCCAGCAGCTCCGGACTAGCGGGGATAAATGAGCAGTTCTTC
TRBD1,TRBJ2-7,-,TRBV14,CASSRRGSLDEQYF,TGTGCCAGCAGTCGCAGGGGGTCTCTCGACGAGCAGTACTTC
-,TRBJ2-2,-,TRBV19,CASSIQGNTGELFF,TGTGCCAGTAGTATACAGGGGAACACCGGGGAGCTGTTTTTT
-,TRBJ1-2,-,TRBV27,CASSSRTADYGYTF,TGTGCCAGCAGTTCGAGGACAGCCGACTATGGCTACACCTTC
-,TRBJ1-6,-,TRBV7-7,CASSPTGRGPDSPLHF,TGTGCCAGCAGCCCAACAGGGAGGGGCCCCGATTCACCCCTCCACTTT